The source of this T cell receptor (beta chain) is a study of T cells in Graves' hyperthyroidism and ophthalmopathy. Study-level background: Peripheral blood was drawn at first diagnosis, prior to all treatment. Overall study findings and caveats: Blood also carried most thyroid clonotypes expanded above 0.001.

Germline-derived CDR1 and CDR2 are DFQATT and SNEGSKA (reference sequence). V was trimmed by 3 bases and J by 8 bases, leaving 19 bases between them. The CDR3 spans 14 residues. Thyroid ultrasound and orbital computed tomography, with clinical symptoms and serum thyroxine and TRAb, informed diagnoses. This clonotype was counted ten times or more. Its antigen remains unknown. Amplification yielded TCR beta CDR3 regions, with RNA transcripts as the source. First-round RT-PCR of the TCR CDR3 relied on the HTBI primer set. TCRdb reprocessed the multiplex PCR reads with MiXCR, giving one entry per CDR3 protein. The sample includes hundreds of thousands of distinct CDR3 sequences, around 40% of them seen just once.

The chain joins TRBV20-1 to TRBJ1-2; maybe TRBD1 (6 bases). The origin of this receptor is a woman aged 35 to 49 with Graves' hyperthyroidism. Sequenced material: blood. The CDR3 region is CSASPHYGGPGYTF. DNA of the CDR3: TGCAGTGCTAGCCCCCATTACGGGGGGCCGGGCTACACCTTC.